Below, 8 T cell receptor beta chains from the same sample are listed, as sequenced in a study of vaccination effects on CD4 cells after COVID-19. Sequencing was preceded by expansion of antigen-specific CD4+ T cells with viral peptide pools in the ViraFEST assay. CD4+ T cells were isolated after around 10 days of culture. Absence of prior SARS-CoV-2 infection characterized the vaccine recipients, who showed negative nucleocapsid antibodies. Antigens of these TCRs are unknown. Sequenced by immunoSEQ multiplex PCR; TCRdb stores in-frame clones only, minus some. The data show roughly 63,000 clones, around 75% seen once. Sample: CD4+ T cells from PBMCs cultured with HCoV-OC43 spike peptides, taken before COVID-19 vaccination. This sample's subset: HCoV-OC43 spike overlapping peptide pool stimulation. The receptors derive from a human donor who received a COVID-19 vaccine.

This clone occurred once. This chain connects TRBV5-4 to TRBJ2-3, with D possibly matching TRBD1 (7 bases). This CDR3 contains 14 residues. Germline V CDR1 and CDR2: SGHNT, YYREEE (reference sequence). Trimming left V 4 bases short and J 8 bases short, with 17 bases between. The CDR3 spells CASSPQTGEVTQYF. In DNA, the CDR3 is TGTGCCAGCAGCCCCCAAACAGGGGAGGTTACGCAGTATTTT.

The genes are TRBV11-2 and TRBJ2-2, with D perhaps matching TRBD1 (5 bases). With 8 bases removed from V and 3 bases from J, the gap between germline ends came to 10 bases. The CDR3 consists of 13 residues. Germline values: CDR1 SGHAT, CDR2 FQNNGV. The CDR3 region has the DNA TGTGCCAGCTCACAGGTTCACACCGGGGAGCTGTTTTTT. Amino acid sequence: CASSQVHTGELFF.

The chain employs TRBV6-2 or TRBV6-3 and TRBJ1-2, with 10 bases lining up with TRBD1. CDR1 and CDR2 from the germline V gene are MNHEY and SVGEGT. The CDR3 runs 13 residues. V shed 4 bases, J shed 7 bases, and the junction held 3 bases outside the gene matches. The CDR3 nucleotides are TGTGCCAGCAGTTGGGGACAGGGGTCTGGCTACACCTTC. As protein: CASSWGQGSGYTF.

V and J are TRBV6-5 and TRBJ1-3, with D perhaps TRBD1 (5 bases). V shed 4 bases and J shed 0 bases, with 10 bases lying between them. This CDR3 has 15 residues. Per the germline V gene, CDR1 is MNHEY and CDR2 is SVGAGI. The CDR3, as DNA: TGTGCCAGCAGTTTGGGACTGTCCTCTGGAAACACCATATATTTT. Protein: CASSLGLSSGNTIYF.

This chain joins TRBV24-1 and TRBJ2-3, with 7 bases that match TRBD2. Germline-derived CDR1 and CDR2 are KGHDR and SFDVKD. V trimming: 1 base; J trimming: 1 base; junction bases outside the gene matches: 4. This CDR3 contains 16 residues. CDR3 sequence (DNA): TGTGCCACCAGTGATTTTACGGGGGGACGCACAGATACGCAGTATTTT. As protein: CATSDFTGGRTDTQYF.

J is TRBJ2-5 and V is TRBV7-2, with TRBD2 matching 8 bases. Germline V gene data show CDR1 as SGHTA and CDR2 as FQGNSA. With 5 bases clipped from V and 5 bases from J, the junction kept 10 bases outside the gene matches. This CDR3 spans 15 amino acids. The CDR3 DNA sequence: TGTGCCAGCAGCCGGGGGGGCTCACTCCGGGAGACCCAGTACTTC. This translates into CASSRGGSLRETQYF.

The rearrangement uses TRBV2 and TRBJ1-2; D remains unclear. The CDR3 contains 13 residues. The V gene's germline CDR1 is SNHLY and CDR2 FYNNEI. Between the trimmed V and J ends, which lost 3 bases and 4 bases, there was a span of 9 bases. The CDR3 spells CASSDQARYGYTF. CDR3 in DNA: TGTGCCAGCAGTGACCAAGCCCGCTATGGCTACACCTTC.

The chain carries TRBV12-5 and TRBJ1-2; D is unresolved. The CDR3 sequence is 15 residues long. Trimming stripped 6 bases from V and 4 bases from J, with 18 bases between. Germline CDR1 is LGHNT and CDR2 is FRNRAP. CDR3 sequence reads: CASGRPDVGSYGYTF. In nucleotides, the CDR3 is TGTGCTAGTGGCCGACCGGACGTGGGCAGCTATGGCTACACCTTC.